The clone carrying this T cell receptor (beta chain) was seen only a few times. What it binds is not known. V was shortened by 0 bases and J by 2 bases, with 16 bases between the two germline ends. The germline CDR1 and CDR2 sequences are MNHEY and SVGAGI. The length of the CDR3 is 18 residues. With a J-beta primer mix and a sample-barcoded 5' primer, a second PCR ran roughly 6 to 11 cycles. From the 5' RACE reads, TCRdb called clonotypes with MiXCR, one entry per CDR3 protein. The sample includes some 760,000 distinct CDR3 sequences, just under 25% of them seen just once. The data were obtained in a study of blood T cells in healthy people across ages. Study results and caveats: Per million T cells, TCR beta diversity dropped roughly linearly as age increased. No conclusive comparison of naive versus antigen-experienced cells was possible with unsorted PBMCs.

This sample was also put to use in a study of T cells of mothers and their children.

The origin of this receptor is a boy younger than 18 in good health. The chain combines TRBV6-5 with TRBJ1-4, with D possibly being TRBD1 (6 bases). Sequenced sample: blood. CDR3 in DNA: TGTGCCAGCAGTTACTCGCGGGGCAGGGGAGCGACTAATGAAAAACTGTTTTTT. Protein: CASSYSRGRGATNEKLFF.